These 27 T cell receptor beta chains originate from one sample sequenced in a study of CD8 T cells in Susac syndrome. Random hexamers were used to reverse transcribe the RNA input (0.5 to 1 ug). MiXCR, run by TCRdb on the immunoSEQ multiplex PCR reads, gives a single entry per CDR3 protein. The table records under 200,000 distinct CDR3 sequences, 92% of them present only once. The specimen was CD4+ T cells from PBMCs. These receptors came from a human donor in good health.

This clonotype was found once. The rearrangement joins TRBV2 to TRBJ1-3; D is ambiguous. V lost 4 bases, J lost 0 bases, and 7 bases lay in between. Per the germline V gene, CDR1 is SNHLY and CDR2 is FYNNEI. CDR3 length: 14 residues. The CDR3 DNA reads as TGTGCCAGCAGTGGATACGACTCTGGAAACACCATATATTTT. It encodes CASSGYDSGNTIYF.

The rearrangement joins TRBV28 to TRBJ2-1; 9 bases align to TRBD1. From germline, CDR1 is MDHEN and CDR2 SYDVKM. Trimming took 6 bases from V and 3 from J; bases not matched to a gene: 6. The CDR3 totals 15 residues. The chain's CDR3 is CASRGQGFRYNEQFF. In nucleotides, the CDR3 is TGTGCCAGCAGGGGACAGGGCTTTCGCTACAATGAGCAGTTCTTC.

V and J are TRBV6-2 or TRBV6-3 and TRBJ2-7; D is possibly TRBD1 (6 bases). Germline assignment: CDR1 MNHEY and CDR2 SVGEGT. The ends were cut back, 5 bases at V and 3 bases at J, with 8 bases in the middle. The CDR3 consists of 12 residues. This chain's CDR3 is CASSRTVYEQYF. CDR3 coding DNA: TGTGCCAGCAGTCGGACAGTCTACGAGCAGTACTTC.

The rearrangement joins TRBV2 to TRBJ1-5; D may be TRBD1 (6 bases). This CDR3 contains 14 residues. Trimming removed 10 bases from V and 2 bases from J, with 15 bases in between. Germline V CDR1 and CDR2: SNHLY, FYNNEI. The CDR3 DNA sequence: TGTGCCACGGGGGGCAGGGATGGCAATCAGCCCCAGCATTTT. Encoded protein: CATGGRDGNQPQHF.

The CDR3 sequence: CASSHTGGPRETQYF. The CDR3 nucleotides are TGCGCCAGCAGCCATACGGGAGGGCCCAGGGAGACCCAGTACTTC. The rearrangement joins TRBV5-1 to TRBJ2-5; 8 bases agree with TRBD2. The germline V gene encodes CDR1 SGHRS and CDR2 YFSETQ. The CDR3 contains 15 residues. Unmatched junction bases numbered 10, after V lost 4 bases and J lost 5 bases. The variable domain in full, with the rest retrieved from reference TRBV5-1 and TRBJ2-5, is KAGVTQTPRYLIKTRGQQVTLSCSPISGHRSVSWYQQTPGQGLQFLFEYFSETQRNKGNFPGRFSGRQFSNSRSEMNVSTLELGDSALYLCASSHTGGPRETQYFGPGTRLLVL.

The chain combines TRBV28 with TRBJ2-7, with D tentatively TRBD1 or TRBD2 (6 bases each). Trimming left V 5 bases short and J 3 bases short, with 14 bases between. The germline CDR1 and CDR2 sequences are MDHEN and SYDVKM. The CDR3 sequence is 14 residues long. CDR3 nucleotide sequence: TGTGCCAGCAGTACCCCGGAGGGGGTCTACGAGCAGTACTTC. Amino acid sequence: CASSTPEGVYEQYF.

CDR3 amino acids: CASSYPVAGLSYEQYF. In DNA form, the CDR3 reads TGTGCCAGCAGTTATCCGGTTGCAGGGCTCTCCTACGAGCAGTACTTC. V gene TRBV6-6 combines with J gene TRBJ2-7, with a tentative D call TRBD1 (5 bases). The germline V and J ends were trimmed by 3 bases and 0 bases, with 15 bases remaining between them. This CDR3 comprises 16 residues. Germline loops: CDR1 MNHNY, CDR2 SVGAGI (reference sequence).

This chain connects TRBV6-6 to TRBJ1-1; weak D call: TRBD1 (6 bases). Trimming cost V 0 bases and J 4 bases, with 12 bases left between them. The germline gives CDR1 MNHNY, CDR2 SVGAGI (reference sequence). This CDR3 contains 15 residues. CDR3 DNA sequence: TGTGCCAGCAGTTACTCGAGCCAGGGGAGCACTGAAGCTTTCTTT. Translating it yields CASSYSSQGSTEAFF.

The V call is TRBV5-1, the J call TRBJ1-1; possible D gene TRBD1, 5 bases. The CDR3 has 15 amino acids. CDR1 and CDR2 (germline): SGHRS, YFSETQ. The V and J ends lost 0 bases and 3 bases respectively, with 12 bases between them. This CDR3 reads CASSLEGTGDTEAFF. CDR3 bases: TGCGCCAGCAGCTTGGAAGGGACTGGGGACACTGAAGCTTTCTTT.

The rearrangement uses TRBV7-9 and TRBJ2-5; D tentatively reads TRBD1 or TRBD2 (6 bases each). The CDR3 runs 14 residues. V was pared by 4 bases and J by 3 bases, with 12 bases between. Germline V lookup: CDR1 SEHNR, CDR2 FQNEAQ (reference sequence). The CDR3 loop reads CASSSRGTKETQYF. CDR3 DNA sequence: TGTGCCAGCAGCTCACGGGGGACAAAAGAGACCCAGTACTTC.

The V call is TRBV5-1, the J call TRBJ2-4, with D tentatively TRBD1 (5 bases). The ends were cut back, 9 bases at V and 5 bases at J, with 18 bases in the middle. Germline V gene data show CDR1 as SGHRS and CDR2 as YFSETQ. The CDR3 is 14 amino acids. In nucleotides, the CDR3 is TGCGCCATTTTTCAAGGGGCCGGCGAAAACATTCAGTACTTC. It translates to CAIFQGAGENIQYF.

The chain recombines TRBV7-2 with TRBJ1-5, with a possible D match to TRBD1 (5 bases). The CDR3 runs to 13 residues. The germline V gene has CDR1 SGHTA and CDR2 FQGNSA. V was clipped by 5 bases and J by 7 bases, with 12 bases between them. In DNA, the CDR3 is TGTGCCAGCAGCCCGAGGGGCGACCAGCCCCAGCATTTT. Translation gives CASSPRGDQPQHF.

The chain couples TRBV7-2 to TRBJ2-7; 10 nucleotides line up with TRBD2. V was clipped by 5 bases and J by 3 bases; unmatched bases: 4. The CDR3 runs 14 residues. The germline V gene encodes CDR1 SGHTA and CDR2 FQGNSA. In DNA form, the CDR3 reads TGTGCCAGCAGCGCCGCTAGCGGGGGCTACGAGCAGTACTTC. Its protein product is CASSAASGGYEQYF.

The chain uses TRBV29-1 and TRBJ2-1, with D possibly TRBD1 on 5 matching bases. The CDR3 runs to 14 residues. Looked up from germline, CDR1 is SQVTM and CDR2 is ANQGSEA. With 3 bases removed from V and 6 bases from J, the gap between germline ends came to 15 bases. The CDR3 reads CSVDCPNRGNEQFF. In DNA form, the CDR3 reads TGCAGCGTTGACTGTCCTAATAGGGGCAATGAGCAGTTCTTC.

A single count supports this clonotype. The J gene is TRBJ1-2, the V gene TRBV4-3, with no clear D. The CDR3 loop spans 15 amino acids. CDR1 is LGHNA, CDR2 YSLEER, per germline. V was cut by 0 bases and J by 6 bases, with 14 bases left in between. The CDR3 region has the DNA TGCGCCAGCAGCCAAGATCATACAGCCTCGCATGGCTACACCTTC. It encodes CASSQDHTASHGYTF.

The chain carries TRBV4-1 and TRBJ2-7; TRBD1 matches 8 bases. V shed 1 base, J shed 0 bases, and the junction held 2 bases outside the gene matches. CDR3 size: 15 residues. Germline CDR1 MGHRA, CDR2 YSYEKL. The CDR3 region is CASSQGQGASYEQYF. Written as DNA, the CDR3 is TGCGCCAGCAGCCAAGGGCAGGGGGCCTCCTACGAGCAGTACTTC.

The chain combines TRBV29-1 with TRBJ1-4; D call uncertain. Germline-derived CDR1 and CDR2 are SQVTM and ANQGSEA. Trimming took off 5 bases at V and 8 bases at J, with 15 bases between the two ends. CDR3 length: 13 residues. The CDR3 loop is CSVLPSGREKLFF. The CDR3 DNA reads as TGCAGCGTTCTGCCCTCAGGACGCGAAAAACTGTTTTTT.

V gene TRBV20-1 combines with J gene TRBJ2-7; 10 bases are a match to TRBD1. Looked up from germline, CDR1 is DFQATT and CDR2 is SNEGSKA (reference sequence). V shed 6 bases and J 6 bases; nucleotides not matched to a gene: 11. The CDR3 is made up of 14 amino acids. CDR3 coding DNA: TGCAGTGCAGCAGACAGGGGGCGCTTAGGCGAGCAGTACTTC. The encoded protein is CSAADRGRLGEQYF.

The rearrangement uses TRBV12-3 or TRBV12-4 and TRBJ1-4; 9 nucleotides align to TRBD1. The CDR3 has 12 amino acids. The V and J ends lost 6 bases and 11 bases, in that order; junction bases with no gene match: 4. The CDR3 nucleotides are TGTGCCAGCAGCCCTGGACAGGGGAAACTGTTTTTT. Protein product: CASSPGQGKLFF.

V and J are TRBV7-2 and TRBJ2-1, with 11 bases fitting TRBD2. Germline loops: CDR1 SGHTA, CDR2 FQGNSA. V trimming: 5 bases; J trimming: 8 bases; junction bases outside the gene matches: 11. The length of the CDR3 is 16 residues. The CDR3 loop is CASSPGALAGGDEQFF. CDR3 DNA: TGTGCCAGCAGCCCCGGGGCGCTAGCGGGGGGCGATGAGCAGTTCTTC.

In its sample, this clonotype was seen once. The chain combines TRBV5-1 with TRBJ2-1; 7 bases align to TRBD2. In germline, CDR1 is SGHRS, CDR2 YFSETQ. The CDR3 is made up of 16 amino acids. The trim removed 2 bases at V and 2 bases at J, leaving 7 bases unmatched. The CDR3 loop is CASSFTPGGTYNEQFF. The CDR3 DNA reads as TGCGCCAGCAGCTTCACTCCGGGGGGAACCTACAATGAGCAGTTCTTC.

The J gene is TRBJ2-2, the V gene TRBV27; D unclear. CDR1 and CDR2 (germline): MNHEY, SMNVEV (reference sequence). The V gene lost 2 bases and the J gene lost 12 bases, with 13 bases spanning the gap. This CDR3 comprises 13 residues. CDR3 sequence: CASSLDGLFQLFF. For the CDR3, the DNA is TGTGCCAGCAGTTTAGATGGCCTATTTCAGCTGTTTTTT.

The CDR3 protein is CASSYSRTSGGPYEQYF. The CDR3 DNA is TGTGCCAGCAGTTACTCACGGACTAGCGGGGGCCCCTACGAGCAGTACTTC. The chain links TRBV6-5 to TRBJ2-7; the match to TRBD2 covers 13 bases. This CDR3 comprises 17 residues. With 0 bases clipped from V and 2 bases from J, the junction kept 4 bases outside the gene matches. Germline CDR1 MNHEY, CDR2 SVGAGI.

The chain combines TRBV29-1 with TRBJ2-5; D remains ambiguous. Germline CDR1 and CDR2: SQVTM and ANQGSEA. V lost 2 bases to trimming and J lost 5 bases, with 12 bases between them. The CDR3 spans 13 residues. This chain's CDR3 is CSVERQLGETQYF. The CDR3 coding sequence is TGCAGCGTTGAAAGGCAGTTGGGCGAGACCCAGTACTTC.

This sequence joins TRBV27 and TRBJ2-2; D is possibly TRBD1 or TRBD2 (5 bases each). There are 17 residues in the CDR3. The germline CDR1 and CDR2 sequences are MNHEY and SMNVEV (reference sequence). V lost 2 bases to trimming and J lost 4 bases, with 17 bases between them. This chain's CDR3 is CASSLRPGRPGTGELFF. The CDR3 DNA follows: TGTGCCAGCAGTTTACGTCCGGGACGCCCGGGCACCGGGGAGCTGTTTTTT.

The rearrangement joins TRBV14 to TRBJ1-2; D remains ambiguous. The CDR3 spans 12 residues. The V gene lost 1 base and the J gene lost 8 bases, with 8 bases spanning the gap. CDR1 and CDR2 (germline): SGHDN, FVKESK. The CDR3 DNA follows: TGTGCCAGCAGCCAAGGGGCGCGAGGCTACACCTTC. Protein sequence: CASSQGARGYTF.

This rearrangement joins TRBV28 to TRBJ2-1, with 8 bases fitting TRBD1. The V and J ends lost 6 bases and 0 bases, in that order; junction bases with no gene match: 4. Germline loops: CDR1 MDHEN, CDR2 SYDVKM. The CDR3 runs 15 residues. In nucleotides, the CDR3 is TGTGCCAGCAGGTCAGGGGGCATCTCCTACAATGAGCAGTTCTTC. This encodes CASRSGGISYNEQFF.